Here is one T cell receptor beta chain with its context. This sample is part of a study of shared clonotypes between healthy human individuals. The CDR3 is 15 residues long. V was shortened by 0 bases and J by 2 bases, with 12 bases between the two germline ends. From germline, CDR1 is SGHRS and CDR2 YFSETQ. Nashville, Tennessee was home to all donors, who were Caucasian adults. This table comes from immunoSEQ multiplex PCR, and its TCRdb copy is limited to in-frame clones, with some not included. The profile shows 1.5 million to 1.9 million clones, 95% to 99% of them singletons. The chain carries TRBV5-1 and TRBJ2-7, with D possibly called TRBD1 or TRBD2 (5 bases each). This TCR derives from a man between 25 and 39 years old in good health. The sample comprised naive CD4+ T cells sorted from blood. As for subset: CD45RA+ positively selected. This chain's CDR3 is CASSLVRDGAYEQYF. The CDR3 DNA sequence: TGCGCCAGCAGCTTGGTAAGGGACGGAGCCTACGAGCAGTACTTC.